The T cell receptor beta chain described here comes from a study of sequential checkpoint blockade in melanoma. Study context: Arm A got nivolumab then ipilimumab; arm B the reverse, 1:1.

Specified treatment: randomized to nivolumab then ipilimumab (arm A) or the reverse (arm B). PBMC sorting kept live CD3+CD8+ cells without CD19 or CD56. Trimming shortened V by 6 bases and J by 7 bases, and 24 bases separated the two germline ends. The CDR3 sequence is 16 residues long. The V gene's germline CDR1 is SNHLY and CDR2 FYNNEI. TCRdb keeps only in-frame clones here, not all; method: immunoSEQ multiplex PCR. The sample lists some 22,000 clones; 65% to 85% were seen once. The J gene is TRBJ1-2, the V gene TRBV2; D unclear. The receptor was derived from a human donor with melanoma. The source was CD8+ T cells sorted from blood (inferred from file names), collected from a patient given nivolumab and ipilimumab in sequence. In DNA, the CDR3 is TGTGCCAGCAGCGATCCCCGGAGACAAGGACTTTTTGGCTACACCTTC. Translating it yields CASSDPRRQGLFGYTF.